This entry is about one TCR beta chain. Its specificity is not known. Trimming cost V 5 bases and J 2 bases, with 12 bases left between them. In germline, CDR1 is LGHNA, CDR2 YNFKEQ. This CDR3 spans 14 amino acids. Sequencing was performed with immunoSEQ multiplex PCR; in TCRdb, only in-frame clones are kept and a portion is missing. The data contain 50,000 or so clones, 80% to 90% of them singletons. This entry comes from a study of a mutant IDH1 vaccine in newly diagnosed glioma. As for the study in general: Patients came in for eight vaccinations, in weeks 1, 3, 5, 7, 11, 15, 19 and 23. Antecedent treatment encompassed radiotherapy, temozolomide, or their combination; the majority received both. Patients began vaccination 4-6 weeks after radiotherapy alone, or with temozolomide cycles. Study-wide findings and caveats: Induction of immune responses by the vaccine occurred in about 93% of patients.

Time point meaning: week 5, during vaccination. What each vaccine dose contained was 300 ug of mutant IDH1 20-mer peptide, accompanied by topical imiquimod. This chain links TRBV4-2 with TRBJ2-5, with D possibly being TRBD2 (6 bases). Specimen: PBMCs, collected from a glioma patient whose treatment included an IDH1 peptide vaccine. The receptor comes from a woman aged 50 to 60 with glioma. CDR3 residues: CASSGPGAQETQYF. The CDR3 nucleotides are TGTGCCAGCAGCGGACCGGGAGCACAAGAGACCCAGTACTTC.